Listed here are 7 T cell receptor beta chains from one sample, sequenced in a study of T cells in localized non-small cell lung cancer. Method: immunoSEQ multiplex PCR; TCRdb's copy keeps in-frame clones and lacks some. The table includes under 1,400 clones, 20% detected once. The input for sequencing was lung tumor tissue, taken before any cancer treatment. The source of these receptors is a female donor over 55 with stage I squamous cell lung carcinoma.

CDR3 DNA sequence: TGTGCCAGCAGCTCGGGACTAGGAAGGACCCAGTACTTC. It yields the protein CASSSGLGRTQYF. V usage is TRBV14 and J usage is TRBJ2-5; TRBD2 agrees at 8 bases. Per germline, CDR1 SGHDN and CDR2 FVKESK. CDR3 length: 13 residues. With 5 bases clipped from V and 7 bases from J, the junction kept 6 bases outside the gene matches.

The chain links TRBV18 to TRBJ2-1, with 10 nucleotides matching TRBD2. The CDR3 contains 14 residues. CDR1 is KGHSH and CDR2 is LQKENI in the germline V gene. V shed 4 bases, J shed 3 bases, and the junction held 0 bases outside the gene matches. The CDR3 DNA reads TGTGCCAGCTCACAGCGGGGGGGCTACAATGAGCAGTTCTTC. It yields the protein CASSQRGGYNEQFF.

By proportion, this clone is medium-sized. V and J are TRBV11-3 and TRBJ2-7; tentatively, D is TRBD2 (5 bases). Germline CDR1 SGHNT, CDR2 YENEEA. Deletions cut 3 bases from V and 3 bases from J, with 15 bases between. The CDR3 spans 15 residues. CDR3 nucleotides: TGTGCCAGCAGCTTGGTAGTCCCCGGGAACTACGAGCAGTACTTC. This codes for CASSLVVPGNYEQYF.

The chain joins TRBV9 to TRBJ2-1, with a possible D match to TRBD2 (5 bases). Trimming pared 0 bases from V and 5 bases from J, leaving 12 bases between. Germline lookup yields CDR1 SGDLS and CDR2 YYNGEE. This CDR3 spans 15 amino acids. CDR3 in amino acids: CASSVGVYGNNEQFF. The CDR3 nucleotides are TGTGCCAGCAGCGTAGGGGTATACGGGAACAATGAGCAGTTCTTC.

This clone has a handful of counts. The genes are TRBV30 and TRBJ2-7, with D hard to call. CDR3 length: 14 amino acids. The V gene's germline CDR1 is GTSNPN and CDR2 SVGIG (reference sequence). V was clipped by 5 bases and J by 2 bases, with 16 bases between them. Written as DNA, the CDR3 is TGTGCCTGGGCTCGTTCATTACGAACCTACGAGCAGTACTTC. It yields the protein CAWARSLRTYEQYF.

The rearrangement links TRBV6-8 to TRBJ2-7, with D perhaps assigned TRBD1 or TRBD2 (6 bases each). Trimming took 2 bases from V and 2 from J, leaving 13 bases between them. CDR1 and CDR2 (germline): MNHGY, SAAAGT. This CDR3 is 15 amino acids long. CDR3 sequence reads: CASSYRGRATYEQYF. The CDR3 nucleotides are TGTGCCAGCAGTTACCGGGGGCGAGCCACCTACGAGCAGTACTTC.

The chain combines TRBV19 with TRBJ2-7; D remains ambiguous. Germline-derived CDR1 and CDR2 are LNHDA and SQIVND (reference sequence). V was trimmed by 3 bases and J by 3 bases, leaving 9 bases between them. The CDR3 extends over 13 amino acids. This CDR3 is CASSIHPDYEQYF. CDR3 nucleotides: TGTGCCAGTAGTATCCACCCCGACTACGAGCAGTACTTC.